This T cell receptor beta chain was recorded in a study of T cell responses to AZD1222 COVID-19 vaccine. Study conclusions and caveats: Nearly half of spike-specific TCRs reportedly go after variant regions that carry no mutations.

TCRdb keeps only in-frame clones here, not all; method: immunoSEQ multiplex PCR. This sample has about 130,000 clones; approximately 84% occur once, and the top ten carry under 25%. Concerning this clone itself: Its antigen is as yet unknown.

V was shortened by 3 bases and J by 5 bases, with 8 bases between the two germline ends. Germline lookup yields CDR1 PRHDT and CDR2 FYEKMQ (reference sequence). This CDR3 is 13 amino acids long. This clonotype was obtained from an adult in good health. The sample consisted of peripheral blood, taken on day 0 of AZD1222 vaccination. V gene TRBV13 combines with J gene TRBJ2-1, with no clear D. The CDR3 DNA follows: TGTGCCAGCAGCTTTCAGAGACACAATGAGCAGTTCTTC. Protein product: CASSFQRHNEQFF.